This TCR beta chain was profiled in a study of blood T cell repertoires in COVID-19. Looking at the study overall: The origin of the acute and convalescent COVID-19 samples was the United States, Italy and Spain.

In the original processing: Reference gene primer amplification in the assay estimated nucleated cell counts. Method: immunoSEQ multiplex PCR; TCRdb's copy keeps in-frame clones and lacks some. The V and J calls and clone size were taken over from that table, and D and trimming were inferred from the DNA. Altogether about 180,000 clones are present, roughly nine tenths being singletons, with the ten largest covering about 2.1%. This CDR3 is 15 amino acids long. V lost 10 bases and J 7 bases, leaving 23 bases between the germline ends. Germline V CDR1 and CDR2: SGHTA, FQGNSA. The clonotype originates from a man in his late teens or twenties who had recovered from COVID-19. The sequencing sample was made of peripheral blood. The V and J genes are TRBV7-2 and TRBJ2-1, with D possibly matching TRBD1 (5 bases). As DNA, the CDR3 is TGTGCCACCTCCCTAGGGGCTAGTAATCAGAATGAGCAGTTCTTC. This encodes CATSLGASNQNEQFF.